A few counts support the clone carrying this TCR beta chain. Its antigen remains unidentified. CDR1 is SEHNR, CDR2 FQNEAQ, per germline (reference sequence). V gave up 6 bases and J gave up 3 bases; unmatched junction bases: 10. This CDR3 spans 16 amino acids. The data derive from a study of response to subunit inactivated influenza vaccine. Overall study findings and caveats: The authors offered the suggestion that each seasonal influenza vaccination recruits few new T cells.

TCRdb reanalysed the RT-PCR reads using MiXCR and keeps one entry per CDR3 protein. The sample includes about 500,000 distinct CDR3 sequences, about 15% seen only once; the top ten take 2.5% to 3.5%. The V call is TRBV7-9, the J call TRBJ2-7, with 11 bases lining up with TRBD1. The TCR originated in a man between 50 and 75 years old who received an inactivated influenza vaccine. The starting material was CD4+ T cells sorted from PBMCs, obtained roughly 24 months after vaccination. The CDR3 nucleotides are TGTGCCAGCAGTCCCGACTGGGACAGGGGGAGCTACGAGCAGTACTTC. Amino acid sequence: CASSPDWDRGSYEQYF.